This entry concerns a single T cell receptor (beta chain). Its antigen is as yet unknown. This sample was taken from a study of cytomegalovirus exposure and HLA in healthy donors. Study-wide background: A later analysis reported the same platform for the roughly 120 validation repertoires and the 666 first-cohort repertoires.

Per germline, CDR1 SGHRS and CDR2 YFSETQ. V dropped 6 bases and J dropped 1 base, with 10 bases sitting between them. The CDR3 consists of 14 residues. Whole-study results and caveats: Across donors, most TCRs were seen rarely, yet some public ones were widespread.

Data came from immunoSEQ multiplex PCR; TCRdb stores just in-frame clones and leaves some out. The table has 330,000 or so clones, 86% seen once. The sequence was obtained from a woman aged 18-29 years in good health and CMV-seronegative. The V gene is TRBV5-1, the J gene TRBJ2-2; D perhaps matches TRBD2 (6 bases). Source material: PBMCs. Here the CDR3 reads CASTRTMNTGELFF. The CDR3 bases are TGCGCCAGCACCAGGACTATGAACACCGGGGAGCTGTTTTTT.